The T cell receptor (beta chain) under discussion was sequenced for a study of cytomegalovirus exposure and HLA in healthy donors. Broader study findings: Presence/absence results assume similar sequencing depth per donor, which may not hold.

Notes on this clone: Its antigen is undetermined. The junction shows a germline mismatch at one end, possibly a read error.

The PCR employed 60 Vbeta primers together with 13 Jbeta primers. Profiling relied on immunoSEQ multiplex PCR, and the TCRdb table lists in-frame clones only, not all of them. The profile shows approximately 220,000 clones, 65% to 80% of them singletons. Germline values: CDR1 MGHDK, CDR2 SYGVNS. This CDR3 comprises 12 residues. The source material was PBMCs. This receptor was obtained from a girl aged 2 to 10 in good health and CMV-seronegative. The chain has TRBV25-1 and TRBJ1-6; 8 nucleotides agree with TRBD1. CDR3 nucleotide sequence: TGTGCCAGCCAAGAACAGGGGGAACCCCCCCACTTT. Protein sequence: CASQEQGEPPHF.